The 19 T cell receptor beta chains below come from one sample, sequenced in a study of blood T cell repertoires in COVID-19. Sequenced by immunoSEQ multiplex PCR; TCRdb stores in-frame clones only, minus some. The sample lists fewer than 25,000 clones; 75% to 90% were seen once. The specimen sequenced was peripheral blood. The receptors derive from a human donor with active COVID-19. The donor label of this sample is uncertain.

This sequence joins TRBV3-1 (or the pseudogene TRBV3-2) and TRBJ2-2, with D hard to call. Germline V gene sequence: CDR1 LGHDT, CDR2 YNNKEL (reference sequence). The CDR3 sequence is 13 residues long. Trimming left V 0 bases short and J 5 bases short, with 4 bases between. CDR3 sequence (DNA): TGTGCCAGCAGCCAAGATATAACCGGGGAGCTGTTTTTT. Translating it yields CASSQDITGELFF.

The chain uses TRBV6-2 or TRBV6-3 and TRBJ1-2; D is undetermined. From germline, CDR1 is MNHEY and CDR2 SVGEGT. This CDR3 spans 12 amino acids. V dropped 0 bases and J dropped 8 bases, with 7 bases sitting between them. The CDR3 DNA is TGTGCCAGCAGTTACTCGGGGAGGGGCTACACCTTC. Translating gives CASSYSGRGYTF.

The rearrangement uses TRBV5-4 and TRBJ2-3; 10 bases line up with TRBD2. The CDR3 is made up of 14 amino acids. The V gene's germline CDR1 is SGHNT and CDR2 YYREEE (reference sequence). The junction had 8 bases not matched to a gene; V was cut back by 10 bases and J by 3 bases. For the CDR3, the DNA is TGTGCCGGACGTAGCGGGAGGCAAACAGATACGCAGTATTTT. This codes for CAGRSGRQTDTQYF.

V gene TRBV6-5 combines with J gene TRBJ1-2; D gene ambiguous. The germline gives CDR1 MNHEY, CDR2 SVGAGI. The CDR3 loop spans 13 amino acids. Trimming took 8 bases from V and 4 from J, leaving 14 bases between them. The CDR3 coding sequence is TGTGCCAGCGGCCCGCGGGCTGGCTATGGCTACACCTTC. Translated, it gives CASGPRAGYGYTF.

V and J are TRBV3-1 (or the pseudogene TRBV3-2) and TRBJ2-7; tentative D call: TRBD2 (6 bases). Trimming cost V 1 base and J 2 bases, with 12 bases left between them. Germline lookup yields CDR1 LGHDT and CDR2 YNNKEL (reference sequence). The CDR3 totals 15 residues. Written as DNA, the CDR3 is TGTGCCAGCAGCCAAGTAGGACTACAACCCTACGAGCAGTACTTC. Protein: CASSQVGLQPYEQYF.

The V gene is TRBV12-3 or TRBV12-4, the J gene TRBJ2-2, with D possibly TRBD2 on 5 matching bases. CDR3 length: 13 amino acids. The V end lost 3 bases, the J end lost 5 bases, and 7 bases lay between the germline ends. Here the CDR3 reads CASSFSGTGELFF. The CDR3 DNA reads TGTGCCAGCAGTTTTTCGGGAACCGGGGAGCTGTTTTTT.

The rearrangement joins TRBV3-1 (or the pseudogene TRBV3-2) to TRBJ2-2, with a possible D match to TRBD2 (6 bases). CDR3 length equals 22 residues. Trimming cost V 0 bases and J 2 bases, with 28 bases left between them. Germline lookup yields CDR1 LGHDT and CDR2 YNNKEL (reference sequence). CDR3 amino acids: CASSQDSGGIFAKGINTGELFF. CDR3 coding DNA: TGTGCCAGCAGCCAAGATAGCGGAGGAATTTTCGCAAAGGGGATTAACACCGGGGAGCTGTTTTTT.

The chain links TRBV9 to TRBJ2-7; D is possibly TRBD2 (6 bases). The CDR3 length is 15 residues. Germline assignment: CDR1 SGDLS and CDR2 YYNGEE. Trimming cost V 0 bases and J 2 bases, with 12 bases left between them. CDR3 sequence: CASSVVPSETYEQYF. The CDR3 coding sequence is TGTGCCAGCAGCGTAGTTCCTAGCGAGACCTACGAGCAGTACTTC.

The chain recombines TRBV7-2 with TRBJ1-6; D is ambiguous. V was shortened by 5 bases and J by 10 bases, with 12 bases between the two germline ends. The CDR3 runs to 13 residues. Germline V CDR1 and CDR2: SGHTA, FQGNSA. This CDR3 reads CASSPFSGSPLHF. In DNA form, the CDR3 reads TGTGCCAGCAGCCCCTTCAGCGGGTCACCCCTCCACTTT.

The chain is built from TRBV5-4 and TRBJ1-2; tentatively, D is TRBD1 (5 bases). The CDR3 covers 13 residues. CDR1 and CDR2 (germline): SGHNT, YYREEE (reference sequence). Trimming stripped 0 bases from V and 6 bases from J, with 9 bases between. The DNA of the CDR3 is TGTGCCAGCAGCTTGGGTCAGGGCCATGGCTACACCTTC. Translation gives CASSLGQGHGYTF. Based on the CDR3 plus reference TRBV5-4 and TRBJ1-2, the full variable domain is ETGVTQSPTHLIKTRGQQVTLRCSSQSGHNTVSWYQQALGQGPQFIFQYYREEENGRGNFPPRFSGLQFPNYSSELNVNALELDDSALYLCASSLGQGHGYTFGSGTRLTVV.

The table lists this clone with a count of one. V gene TRBV6-4 combines with J gene TRBJ2-3; TRBD2 matches 11 bases. This CDR3 contains 15 residues. Germline CDR1 MRHNA, CDR2 SNTAGT. Unmatched junction bases numbered 1, after V lost 4 bases and J lost 1 base. CDR3 bases: TGTGCCAGCAGTGCGGGACTAGCGGGCACAGATACGCAGTATTTT. Translating gives CASSAGLAGTDTQYF.

The chain links TRBV11-2 to TRBJ2-7; 8 bases map to TRBD2. This CDR3 has 14 amino acids. V shed 6 bases, J shed 3 bases, and the junction held 7 bases outside the gene matches. Germline V gives CDR1 SGHAT, CDR2 FQNNGV. CDR3 nucleotide sequence: TGTGCCAGCAGTCCTGCGGCGGGAGGCTACGAGCAGTACTTC. This translates into CASSPAAGGYEQYF.

The chain couples TRBV5-1 to TRBJ2-5; D perhaps matches TRBD1 (6 bases). CDR1 and CDR2 from the germline V gene are SGHRS and YFSETQ. Trimming cost V 4 bases and J 2 bases, with 12 bases left between them. The CDR3 sequence is 14 residues long. This CDR3 is CASSSGQIQETQYF. Here the CDR3 DNA reads TGCGCCAGCAGCAGTGGACAGATTCAAGAGACCCAGTACTTC.

The J gene is TRBJ1-5, the V gene TRBV6-2 or TRBV6-3; a weak D match, TRBD1 (5 bases). The CDR3 extends over 18 amino acids. The V gene's germline CDR1 is MNHEY and CDR2 SVGEGT. V was cut by 2 bases and J by 2 bases, with 19 bases left in between. Here the CDR3 reads CASSYGQGSSWGNQPQHF. The CDR3 bases are TGTGCCAGCAGTTACGGGCAGGGTTCGTCTTGGGGCAATCAGCCCCAGCATTTT.

The chain recombines TRBV9 with TRBJ2-5, with D tentatively TRBD1 (7 bases). Per germline, CDR1 SGDLS and CDR2 YYNGEE. The V and J ends lost 6 bases and 2 bases respectively, with 17 bases between them. The CDR3 has 15 amino acids. CDR3 sequence (DNA): TGTGCCAGCACCCCCAGGGGGGCGGTACAAGAGACCCAGTACTTC. This codes for CASTPRGAVQETQYF.

The table lists this clone with a few counts. The chain has TRBV5-1 and TRBJ1-5; 10 bases are a match to TRBD1. Germline loops: CDR1 SGHRS, CDR2 YFSETQ. This CDR3 has 16 residues. Unmatched junction bases numbered 3, after V lost 0 bases and J lost 3 bases. The CDR3 protein is CASSLGQGAPNQPQHF. The CDR3 DNA follows: TGCGCCAGCAGCTTGGGACAGGGGGCTCCCAATCAGCCCCAGCATTTT.

This chain connects TRBV5-6 to TRBJ2-1, with 12 bases aligning to TRBD2. The CDR3 loop spans 14 amino acids. Trimming at V came to 7 bases and at J to 9 bases, leaving 8 bases not matched to a gene. Germline lookup yields CDR1 SGHDT and CDR2 YYEEEE. The CDR3 spells CASPFGLAGCEQFF. In DNA form, the CDR3 reads TGTGCCAGCCCATTTGGACTAGCGGGATGTGAGCAGTTCTTC.

The rearrangement joins TRBV5-8 to TRBJ1-1; tentative D call: TRBD1 (5 bases). The CDR3 length is 14 residues. The germline gives CDR1 SGHTS, CDR2 YDEGEE. The V end was cut by 0 bases, the J end by 3 bases, with 9 bases between. The CDR3 DNA reads as TGTGCCAGCAGCTTGGCAGGGAGGTACACTGAAGCTTTCTTT. Protein sequence: CASSLAGRYTEAFF. Variable domain in full (rest from reference TRBV5-8 and TRBJ1-1): EAGVTQSPTHLIKTRGQQATLRCSPISGHTSVYWYQQALGLGLQFLLWYDEGEERNRGNFPPRFSGRQFPNYSSELNVNALELEDSALYLCASSLAGRYTEAFFGQGTRLTVV.

V gene TRBV18 combines with J gene TRBJ2-5; 13 bases are shared with TRBD2. The length of the CDR3 is 16 residues. In germline, CDR1 is KGHSH, CDR2 LQKENI. The V and J ends lost 1 base and 5 bases, in that order; junction bases with no gene match: 4. The CDR3 loop reads CASSPQLAGGPETQYF. DNA of the CDR3: TGTGCCAGCTCACCACAACTAGCGGGGGGGCCGGAGACCCAGTACTTC.